The source of this T cell receptor (beta chain) is a study of blood T cell repertoires in COVID-19 (dated by TCRdb to 2020 to 2021). Regarding the research as a whole: Samples from collaborators originated in the United States, Italy and Spain and spanned both the acute and convalescent phases of COVID-19. Deeply sampled blood TCRbeta repertoires from subjects exposed to, actively infected with, or recovered from COVID-19 were included in the dataset. A de-identified subject ID, COVID-19 status, age in years and sex were almost always included in the sample metadata. HLA class I and class II types, where available, came from metadata supplied by the sample provider rather than from assay-based typing. The samples were drawn from the first 160 participants of the ongoing ImmuneRACE study and from over 950 subjects provided by 6 global collaborators. The prospective study material was composed of cDNA or gDNA derived from T cells, B-cell-depleted T cells, or PBMCs. The repertoires were released in a freely available public database meant as a resource for research on the immune response to SARS-CoV-2. Broad study findings and their caveats: The amount of clinical and demographic metadata varied by source and participant and was provided uncurated.

V and J are truncated by 3 bases and 7 bases respectively, leaving an intervening sequence of 10 bases. From the germline V gene, CDR1 is SGHTA and CDR2 is FQGTGA. The CDR3 runs 12 residues from the cysteine to the phenylalanine. The sequence is cut down to CDR3 DNA, 36 bases in frame from base 1. As to this clone: It lacks a known antigen. No much larger clone is present one base from it, and per-base qualities are unavailable.

One collaborating source in Seattle enrolled patients during active infection and followed them longitudinally through the course of disease. Whole blood was collected in K2EDTA tubes by collaborating institutions according to the institutions' own protocols. For TCRbeta analysis, collaborators shipped samples as frozen whole blood, isolated PBMCs, or DNA extracted from either of those sample types. TCRbeta CDR3 regions were amplified from genomic DNA by means of the immunoSEQ Assay, a bias-controlled multiplex PCR. As for the original processing: The number of nucleated cells in each sample was estimated by amplification of reference gene primers within the assay. To quantify the absolute abundance of each unique TCRbeta CDR3 rearrangement, sequence reads were collapsed and filtered. For each sample, productive Simpson clonality was calculated by taking the square root of Simpson's diversity index across productive rearrangements. This immuneACCESS table, as held by TCRdb, lists in-frame sequences with V and J called but not all clones. Of the missing ones, under half trace to an unresolved V gene in checked studies; the others have no known cause. That table supplies the V and J calls and clone size; D and trimming were determined from the DNA. The sample contains almost 400,000 clones, over 75% of them found a single time. Approximately 2.4% of the sample belongs to the ten largest clones.

This chain joins TRBV7-3 to TRBJ2-7; a weak D assignment points to TRBD2 (6 bases agree). Sequencing used peripheral blood. The receptor was isolated from a woman in her fifties or sixties with COVID-19, enrolled during active disease. The DNA reads as follows: TGTGCCAGCAGCTTGGGAGGAACGGAGCAGTACTTC. This yields the protein CASSLGGTEQYF.